The 2 T cell receptor beta chains below all came from one sample that was sequenced in a study of cytomegalovirus exposure and HLA in healthy donors. The PCR employed 60 Vbeta primers together with 13 Jbeta primers. Using immunoSEQ multiplex PCR, the repertoire was profiled, and TCRdb retains in-frame clones only, with some absent. Among some 180,000 clones listed, 65% to 85% were seen once. Sequencing input: PBMCs. The receptors here all came from a female donor in good health and CMV-seronegative.

V is TRBV5-1 and J is TRBJ2-7, with D perhaps matching TRBD2 (6 bases). V lost 0 bases and J 7 bases, leaving 14 bases between the germline ends. Germline CDR1 reads SGHRS; CDR2 reads YFSETQ. This CDR3 contains 14 residues. For the CDR3, the DNA is TGCGCCAGCAGCTTGGCCAGCGGGTTTCGAGAGCAGTACTTC. Its translation: CASSLASGFREQYF.

The gene calls are TRBV6-5 and TRBJ2-7, with a weak D call TRBD1 (6 bases). Deletions cut 7 bases from V and 1 base from J, with 17 bases between. There are 15 residues in the CDR3. CDR1 MNHEY and CDR2 SVGAGI come from the germline V gene. The CDR3, as DNA: TGTGCCAGCAAGCTGACAGGTCCCTCTTCCTACGAGCAGTACTTC. It encodes CASKLTGPSSYEQYF.